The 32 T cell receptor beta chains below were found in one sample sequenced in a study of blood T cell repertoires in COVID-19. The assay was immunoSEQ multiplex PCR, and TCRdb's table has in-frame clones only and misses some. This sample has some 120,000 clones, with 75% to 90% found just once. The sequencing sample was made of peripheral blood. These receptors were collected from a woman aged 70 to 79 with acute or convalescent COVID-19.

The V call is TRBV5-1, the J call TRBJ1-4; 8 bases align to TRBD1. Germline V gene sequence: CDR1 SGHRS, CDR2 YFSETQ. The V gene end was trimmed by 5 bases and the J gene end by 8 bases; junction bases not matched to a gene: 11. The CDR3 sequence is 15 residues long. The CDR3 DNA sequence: TGCGCCAGCAGGCTCCAGGGGGCGCAAGTCGAAAAACTGTTTTTT. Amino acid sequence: CASRLQGAQVEKLFF. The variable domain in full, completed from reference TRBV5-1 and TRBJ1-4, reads KAGVTQTPRYLIKTRGQQVTLSCSPISGHRSVSWYQQTPGQGLQFLFEYFSETQRNKGNFPGRFSGRQFSNSRSEMNVSTLELGDSALYLCASRLQGAQVEKLFFGSGTQLSVL.

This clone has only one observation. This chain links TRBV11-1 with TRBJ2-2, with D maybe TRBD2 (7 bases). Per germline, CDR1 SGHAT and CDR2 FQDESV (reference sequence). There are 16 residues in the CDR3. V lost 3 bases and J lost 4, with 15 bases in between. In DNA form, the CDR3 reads TGTGCCAGCAGCTTTGCGGGGGCCGGGGGCACCGGGGAGCTGTTTTTT. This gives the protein CASSFAGAGGTGELFF.

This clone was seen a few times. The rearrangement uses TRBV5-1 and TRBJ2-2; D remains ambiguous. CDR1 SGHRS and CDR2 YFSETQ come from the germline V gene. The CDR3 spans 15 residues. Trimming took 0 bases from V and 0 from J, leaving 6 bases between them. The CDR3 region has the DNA TGCGCCAGCAGCTTGGGACTTACGAACACCGGGGAGCTGTTTTTT. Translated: CASSLGLTNTGELFF.

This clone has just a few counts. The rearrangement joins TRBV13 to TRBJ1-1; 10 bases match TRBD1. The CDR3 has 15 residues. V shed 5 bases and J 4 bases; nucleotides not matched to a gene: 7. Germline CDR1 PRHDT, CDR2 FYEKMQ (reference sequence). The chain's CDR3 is CASSRDRGRGTEAFF. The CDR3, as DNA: TGTGCCAGCAGCCGAGACAGGGGGCGAGGCACTGAAGCTTTCTTT.

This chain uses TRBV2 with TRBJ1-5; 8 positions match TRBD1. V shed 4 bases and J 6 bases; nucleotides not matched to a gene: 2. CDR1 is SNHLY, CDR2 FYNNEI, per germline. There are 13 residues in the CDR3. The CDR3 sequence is CASSAGGVQPQHF. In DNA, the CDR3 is TGTGCCAGCAGTGCAGGGGGCGTTCAGCCCCAGCATTTT.

Here the CDR3 DNA reads TGTGCCAGCAGCCCATTCGACACTTCCTACGAGCAGTACTTC. Protein product: CASSPFDTSYEQYF. This sequence joins TRBV7-6 and TRBJ2-7; unclear D gene. Trimming left V 5 bases short and J 1 base short, with 12 bases between. The germline gives CDR1 SGHVS, CDR2 FNYEAQ. The CDR3 runs 14 residues.

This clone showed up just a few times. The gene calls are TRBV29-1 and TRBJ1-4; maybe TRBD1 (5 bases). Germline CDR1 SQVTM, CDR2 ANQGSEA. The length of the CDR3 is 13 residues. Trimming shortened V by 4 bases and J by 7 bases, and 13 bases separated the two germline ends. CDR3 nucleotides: TGCAGCGTTGCCTCCCTGGGGCGTGAAAAACTGTTTTTT. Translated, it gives CSVASLGREKLFF.

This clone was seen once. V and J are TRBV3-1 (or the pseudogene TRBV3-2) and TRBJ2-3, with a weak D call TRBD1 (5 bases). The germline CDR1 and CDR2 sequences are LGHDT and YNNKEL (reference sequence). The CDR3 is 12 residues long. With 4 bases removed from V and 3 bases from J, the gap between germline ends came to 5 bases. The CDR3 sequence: CASSPGTDTQYF. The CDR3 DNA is TGTGCCAGCAGCCCAGGGACAGATACGCAGTATTTT.

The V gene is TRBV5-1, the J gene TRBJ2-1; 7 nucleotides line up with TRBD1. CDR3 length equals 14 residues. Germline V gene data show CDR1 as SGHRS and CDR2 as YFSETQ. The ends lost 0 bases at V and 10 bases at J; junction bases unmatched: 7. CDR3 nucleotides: TGCGCCAGCAGCTTGGACAGGGGAGATCGCGAGCAGTTCTTC. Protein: CASSLDRGDREQFF. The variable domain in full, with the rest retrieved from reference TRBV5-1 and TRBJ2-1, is KAGVTQTPRYLIKTRGQQVTLSCSPISGHRSVSWYQQTPGQGLQFLFEYFSETQRNKGNFPGRFSGRQFSNSRSEMNVSTLELGDSALYLCASSLDRGDREQFFGPGTRLTVL.

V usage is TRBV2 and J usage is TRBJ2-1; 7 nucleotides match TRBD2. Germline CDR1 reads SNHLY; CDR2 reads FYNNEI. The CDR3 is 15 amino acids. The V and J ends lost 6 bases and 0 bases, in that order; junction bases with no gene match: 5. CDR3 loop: CASRERDGSYNEQFF. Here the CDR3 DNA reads TGTGCCAGCAGAGAGCGGGATGGCTCCTACAATGAGCAGTTCTTC. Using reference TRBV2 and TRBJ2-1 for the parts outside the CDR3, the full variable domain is EPEVTQTPSHQVTQMGQEVILRCVPISNHLYFYWYRQILGQKVEFLVSFYNNEISEKSEIFDDQFSVERPDGSNFTLKIRSTKLEDSAMYFCASRERDGSYNEQFFGPGTRLTVL.

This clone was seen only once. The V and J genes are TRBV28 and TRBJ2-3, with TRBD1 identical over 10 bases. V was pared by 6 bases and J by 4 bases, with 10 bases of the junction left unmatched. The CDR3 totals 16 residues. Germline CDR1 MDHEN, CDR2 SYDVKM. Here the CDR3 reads CASRSLGQGRADTQYF. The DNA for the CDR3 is TGTGCCAGCAGGTCCTTGGGACAGGGGCGAGCAGATACGCAGTATTTT.

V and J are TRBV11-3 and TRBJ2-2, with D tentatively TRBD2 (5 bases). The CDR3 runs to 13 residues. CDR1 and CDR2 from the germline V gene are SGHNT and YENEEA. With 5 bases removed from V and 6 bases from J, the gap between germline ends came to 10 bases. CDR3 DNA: TGTGCCAGCAGCCCGCCGGGGTCCGGGGAGCTGTTTTTT. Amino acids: CASSPPGSGELFF.

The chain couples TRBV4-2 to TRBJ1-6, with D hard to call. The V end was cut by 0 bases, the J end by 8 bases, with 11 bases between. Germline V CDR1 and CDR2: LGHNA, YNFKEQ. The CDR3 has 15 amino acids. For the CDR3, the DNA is TGTGCCAGCAGCCAAGATCGGGGAATTTATTCACCCCTCCACTTT. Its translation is CASSQDRGIYSPLHF.

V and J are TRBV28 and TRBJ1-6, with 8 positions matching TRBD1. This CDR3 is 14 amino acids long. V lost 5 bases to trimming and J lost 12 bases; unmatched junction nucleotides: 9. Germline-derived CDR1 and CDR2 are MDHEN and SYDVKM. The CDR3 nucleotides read TGTGCCAGCAGTCCACCGGACAGGGTAGGACCCCTCCACTTT. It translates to CASSPPDRVGPLHF.

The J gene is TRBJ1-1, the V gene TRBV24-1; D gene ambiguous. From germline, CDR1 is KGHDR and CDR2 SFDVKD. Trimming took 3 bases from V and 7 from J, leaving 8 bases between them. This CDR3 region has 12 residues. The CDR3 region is CATSDEGSEAFF. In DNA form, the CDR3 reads TGTGCCACCAGTGATGAGGGCAGTGAAGCTTTCTTT.

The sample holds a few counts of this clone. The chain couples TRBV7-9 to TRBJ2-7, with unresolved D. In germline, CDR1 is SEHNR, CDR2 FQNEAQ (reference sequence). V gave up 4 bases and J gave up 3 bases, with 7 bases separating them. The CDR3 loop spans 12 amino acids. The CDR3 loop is CASSSEVYEQYF. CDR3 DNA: TGTGCCAGCAGCTCTGAGGTCTACGAGCAGTACTTC.

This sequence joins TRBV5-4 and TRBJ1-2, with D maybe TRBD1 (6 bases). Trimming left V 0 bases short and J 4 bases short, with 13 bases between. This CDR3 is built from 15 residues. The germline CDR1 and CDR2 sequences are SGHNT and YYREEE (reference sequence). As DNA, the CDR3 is TGTGCCAGCAGCTTGGATCCACAGGGAACCTATGGCTACACCTTC. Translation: CASSLDPQGTYGYTF.

CDR3 protein: CASSLEAVNSPLHF. CDR3 sequence (DNA): TGCGCCAGCAGCTTGGAGGCGGTCAATTCACCCCTCCACTTT. J is TRBJ1-6 and V is TRBV5-1; D gene ambiguous. The CDR3 consists of 14 residues. V lost 0 bases, J lost 7 bases, and 8 bases lay in between. Germline loops: CDR1 SGHRS, CDR2 YFSETQ. The full variable domain, completed using reference TRBV5-1 and TRBJ1-6, is KAGVTQTPRYLIKTRGQQVTLSCSPISGHRSVSWYQQTPGQGLQFLFEYFSETQRNKGNFPGRFSGRQFSNSRSEMNVSTLELGDSALYLCASSLEAVNSPLHFGNGTRLTVT.

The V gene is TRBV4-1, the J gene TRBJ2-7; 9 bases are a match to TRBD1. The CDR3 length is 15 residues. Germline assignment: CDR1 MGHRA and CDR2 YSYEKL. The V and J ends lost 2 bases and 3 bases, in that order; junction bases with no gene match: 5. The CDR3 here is CASSQSRGQGYEQYF. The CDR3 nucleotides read TGCGCCAGCAGCCAAAGTAGGGGACAGGGCTACGAGCAGTACTTC.

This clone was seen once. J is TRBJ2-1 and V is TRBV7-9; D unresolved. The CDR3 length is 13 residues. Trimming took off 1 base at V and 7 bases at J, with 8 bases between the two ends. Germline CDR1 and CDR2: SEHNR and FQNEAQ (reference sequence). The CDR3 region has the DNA TGTGCCAGCAGCTTAGGACTTGTGAATGAGCAGTTCTTC. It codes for CASSLGLVNEQFF. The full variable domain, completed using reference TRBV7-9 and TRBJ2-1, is DTGVSQNPRHKITKRGQNVTFRCDPISEHNRLYWYRQTLGQGPEFLTYFQNEAQLEKSRLLSDRFSAERPKGSFSTLEIQRTEQGDSAMYLCASSLGLVNEQFFGPGTRLTVL.

The CDR3, as DNA: TGCGCCAGCAGCTTGGACTCAGGGTCCTCTGGGGCCAACGTCCTGACTTTC. It codes for CASSLDSGSSGANVLTF. The chain combines TRBV5-1 with TRBJ2-6; tentatively, D is TRBD1 (5 bases). The CDR3 covers 17 residues. Trimming removed 0 bases at V and 0 bases at J, with 10 bases between. Germline V gives CDR1 SGHRS, CDR2 YFSETQ.

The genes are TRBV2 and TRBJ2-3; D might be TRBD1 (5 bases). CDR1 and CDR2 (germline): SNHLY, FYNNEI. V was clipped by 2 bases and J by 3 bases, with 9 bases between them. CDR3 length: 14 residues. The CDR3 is CASSEQGRTDTQYF. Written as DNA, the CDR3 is TGTGCCAGCAGTGAACAGGGCCGAACAGATACGCAGTATTTT.

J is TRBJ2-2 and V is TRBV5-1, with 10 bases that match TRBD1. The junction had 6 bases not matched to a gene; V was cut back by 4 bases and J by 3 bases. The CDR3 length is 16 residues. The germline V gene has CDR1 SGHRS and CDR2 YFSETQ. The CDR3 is CASSRTGTGDTGELFF. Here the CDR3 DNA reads TGCGCCAGCAGCCGAACCGGGACAGGGGACACCGGGGAGCTGTTTTTT.

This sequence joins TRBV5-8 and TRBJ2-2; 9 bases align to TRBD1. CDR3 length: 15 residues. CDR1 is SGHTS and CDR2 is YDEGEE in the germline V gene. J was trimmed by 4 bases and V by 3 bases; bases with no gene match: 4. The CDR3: CASSSGTGFTGELFF. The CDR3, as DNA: TGTGCCAGCAGCTCCGGGACAGGGTTCACCGGGGAGCTGTTTTTT.

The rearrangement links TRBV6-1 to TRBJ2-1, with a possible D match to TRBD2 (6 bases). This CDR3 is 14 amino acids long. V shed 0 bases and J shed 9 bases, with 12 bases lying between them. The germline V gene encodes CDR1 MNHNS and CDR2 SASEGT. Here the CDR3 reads CASSEAGGPLEQFF. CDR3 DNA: TGTGCCAGCAGTGAAGCGGGAGGTCCCCTTGAGCAGTTCTTC.

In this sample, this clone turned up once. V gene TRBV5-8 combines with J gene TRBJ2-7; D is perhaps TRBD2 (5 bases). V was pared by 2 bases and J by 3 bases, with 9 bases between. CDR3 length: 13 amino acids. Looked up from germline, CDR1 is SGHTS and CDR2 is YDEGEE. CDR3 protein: CASSFEGFYEQYF. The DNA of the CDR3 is TGTGCCAGCAGCTTCGAGGGTTTCTACGAGCAGTACTTC.

CDR3 loop: CASSTDRDKDYGYTF. DNA of the CDR3: TGTGCCAGTAGTACTGACCGGGACAAAGACTATGGCTACACCTTC. The chain combines TRBV19 with TRBJ1-2, with a weak D call TRBD1 (6 bases). Looked up from germline, CDR1 is LNHDA and CDR2 is SQIVND (reference sequence). V lost 4 bases, J lost 3 bases, and 15 bases lay in between. CDR3 size: 15 residues.

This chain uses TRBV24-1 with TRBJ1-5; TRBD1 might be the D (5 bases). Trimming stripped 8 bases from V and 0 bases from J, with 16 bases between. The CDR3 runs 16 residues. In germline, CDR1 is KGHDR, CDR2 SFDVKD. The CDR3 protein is CATTYTPGDSNQPQHF. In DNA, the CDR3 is TGTGCCACCACATACACCCCGGGGGATAGCAATCAGCCCCAGCATTTT.

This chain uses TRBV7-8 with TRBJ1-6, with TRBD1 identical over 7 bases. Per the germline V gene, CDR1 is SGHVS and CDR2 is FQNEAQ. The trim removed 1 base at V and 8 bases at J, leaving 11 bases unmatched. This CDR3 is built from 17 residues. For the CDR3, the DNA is TGTGCCAGCAGCTTAGTAGGGACAGCCTTGGAAGATTCACCCCTCCACTTT. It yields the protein CASSLVGTALEDSPLHF. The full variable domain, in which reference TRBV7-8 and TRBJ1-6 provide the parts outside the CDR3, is GAGVSQSPRYKVAKRGQDVALRCDPISGHVSLFWYQQALGQGPEFLTYFQNEAQLDKSGLPSDRFFAERPEGSVSTLKIQRTQQEDSAVYLCASSLVGTALEDSPLHFGNGTRLTVT.

Here the CDR3 reads CSVGGQNTEAFF. The CDR3 bases are TGCAGCGTTGGAGGGCAGAACACTGAAGCTTTCTTT. The chain links TRBV29-1 to TRBJ1-1; D remains unclear. Germline CDR1 is SQVTM and CDR2 is ANQGSEA. The CDR3 is 12 residues long. The ends were cut back, 4 bases at V and 1 base at J, with 7 bases in the middle.

The CDR3 spells CASSQGVAGGPPQFF. CDR3 bases: TGTGCCAGCAGCCAAGGAGTAGCGGGGGGGCCTCCGCAGTTCTTC. The V call is TRBV14, the J call TRBJ2-1; 11 bases line up with TRBD2. The V and J ends lost 1 base and 12 bases, in that order; junction bases with no gene match: 8. Germline V gives CDR1 SGHDN, CDR2 FVKESK. CDR3 size: 15 residues.

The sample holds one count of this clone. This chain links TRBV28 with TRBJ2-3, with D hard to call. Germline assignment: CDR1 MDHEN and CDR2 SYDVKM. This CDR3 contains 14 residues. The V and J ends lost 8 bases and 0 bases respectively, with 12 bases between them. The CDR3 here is CASVWARSTDTQYF. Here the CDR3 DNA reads TGTGCCAGCGTCTGGGCCAGGAGCACAGATACGCAGTATTTT.